This T cell receptor (beta chain) derives from a study of blood T cell repertoires in COVID-19. Study-level background: There were acute and convalescent COVID-19 samples, and they came from the United States, Italy and Spain. PBMCs, B-cell-depleted T cells, or T cells were the source of the cDNA or gDNA that made up the material.

Per the authors' pipeline: Amplification of reference gene primers was used by the study to estimate nucleated cell counts. Profiling relied on immunoSEQ multiplex PCR, and the TCRdb table lists in-frame clones only, not all of them. D and trimming were read from the DNA, whereas the V and J calls and clone size are those reported in that table. The table has some 66,000 clones, approximately 86% seen once. Germline-derived CDR1 and CDR2 are SGHAT and FQNNGV. The CDR3 extends over 14 amino acids. V gave up 6 bases and J gave up 6 bases, with 15 bases separating them. Sequencing was carried out using peripheral blood. This chain joins TRBV11-2 and TRBJ1-5; D may be TRBD1 (6 bases). The TCR sequence derives from a man aged 55-75 years with acute or convalescent COVID-19. The CDR3 here is CASSSNRVGQPQHF. The CDR3 DNA follows: TGTGCCAGCAGTTCAAACAGGGTCGGTCAGCCCCAGCATTTT. The whole variable domain, remainder taken from reference TRBV11-2 and TRBJ1-5, is EAGVAQSPRYKIIEKRQSVAFWCNPISGHATLYWYQQILGQGPKLLIQFQNNGVVDDSQLPKDRFSAERLKGVDSTLKIQPAKLEDSAVYLCASSSNRVGQPQHFGDGTRLSIL.